This T cell receptor beta chain came from a study of T cells in Graves' hyperthyroidism and ophthalmopathy. In the study overall: Before any treatment, at initial diagnosis, peripheral blood was collected. Findings of the study overall: Before onset, by a median of around six months, the model predicted ophthalmopathy. Clonotypes that were expanded in thyroid above 0.001 mostly appeared in blood too.

This clonotype has at least ten counts. The antigen is unknown. The investigators amplified TCR beta CDR3 regions from RNA transcripts. First-round RT-PCR of the TCR CDR3 relied on the HTBI primer set. Using its own MiXCR run on the multiplex PCR reads, TCRdb lists one record per CDR3 protein. The sample records some 700,000 distinct CDR3 sequences, roughly 17% being singletons. This CDR3 has 13 amino acids. V gave up 7 bases and J gave up 4 bases; unmatched junction bases: 6. The germline V gene has CDR1 SNHLY and CDR2 FYNNEI. The sample consisted of blood. The sequence was collected from a man aged 45-65 years with Graves' hyperthyroidism. The chain joins TRBV2 to TRBJ1-2; 7 nucleotides align to TRBD1. In nucleotides, the CDR3 is TGTGCCAGCACCATGGACAGGCCCTATGGCTACACCTTC. Translation: CASTMDRPYGYTF.